The rows below give T cell receptor beta chains drawn from one sample of a study of vaccination effects on CD4 cells after COVID-19. Only in-frame clones appear in the TCRdb table, and some are missing; sequencing was by immunoSEQ multiplex PCR. Of about 46,000 clones in the sample, about 70% were seen once. Their cognate antigens are unknown. This sample comprised CD4+ T cells from PBMCs cultured without peptide, obtained after COVID-19 vaccination. The receptors come from a human donor who had a prior SARS-CoV-2 infection. Each CDR3 is given with its conserved first and last residue. The D gene is left open where the match is weak. Size values are once, few and many counts, or a class for expanded clones, and some rows have none.

CASSPTYFRLAGAVRNEQFF TGTGCCAGCAGTCCTACCTATTTTAGACTAGCGGGCGCAGTTAGGAATGAGCAGTTCTTC NA TRBJ2-1 TRBD2 TRBV27 20
CASSLRGTGNEKLFF TGTGCCAGCAGTCTGAGGGGGACAGGGAATGAAAAACTGTTTTTT few TRBJ1-4 TRBD1 TRBV6-5 15
CASSGQLDTEAFF TGTGCCAGCAGCGGACAGTTAGACACTGAAGCTTTCTTT NA TRBJ1-1 NA TRBV12-3/TRBV12-4 13
CASSPGRTSLGDTQYF TGCGCCAGCAGCCCTGGGCGGACCTCCCTCGGGGATACGCAGTATTTT NA TRBJ2-3 NA TRBV4-1 16
CASSEWGAATSGTQYF TGTGCCAGCAGTGAATGGGGGGCCGCCACCTCGGGTACGCAGTATTTT NA TRBJ2-3 NA TRBV25-1 16
CASGGDWTGSNQPQHF TGTGCCAGTGGGGGAGACTGGACAGGCAGCAATCAGCCCCAGCATTTT NA TRBJ1-5 TRBD1 TRBV19 16
CSVVRQGRQETQYF TGCAGCGTTGTCCGACAGGGCCGTCAAGAGACCCAGTACTTC NA TRBJ2-5 TRBD1 TRBV29-1 14
CASSLARFGTDTQYF TGCGCCAGCAGCTTGGCCCGCTTTGGGACAGATACGCAGTATTTT few TRBJ2-3 NA TRBV5-1 15
CASSLAAARVDEQFF TGTGCCAGCAGCTTAGCGGCCGCTAGGGTCGATGAGCAGTTCTTC few TRBJ2-1 NA TRBV11-3 15
CASSRTGGGSPLHF TGTGCCAGCAGCCGCACAGGGGGCGGTTCACCCCTCCACTTT NA TRBJ1-6 TRBD1 TRBV5-6 14
CASSSGQVQDTQYF TGTGCCAGCAGCTCTGGACAGGTTCAGGATACGCAGTATTTT few TRBJ2-3 TRBD1 TRBV11-3 14
CASSRRPARGGSNQPQHF TGCGCCAGCAGCCGACGCCCGGCGAGGGGTGGGAGCAATCAGCCCCAGCATTTT NA TRBJ1-5 NA TRBV4-1 18
CASRREGGGYQETQYF TGCGCCAGCAGACGCGAGGGGGGGGGATACCAAGAGACCCAGTACTTC NA TRBJ2-5 NA TRBV5-1 16
CASSSSGTDTQYF TGTGCCAGCAGTTCGAGCGGCACAGATACGCAGTATTTT NA TRBJ2-3 NA TRBV5-4 13
CASSLLSGVSETQYF TGCGCCAGCAGCTTGCTTAGCGGGGTATCGGAGACCCAGTACTTC NA TRBJ2-5 TRBD2 TRBV5-1 15
CASSYGQGAPDTQYF TGCGCCAGCAGCTACGGACAGGGGGCTCCAGATACGCAGTATTTT NA TRBJ2-3 TRBD1 TRBV5-1 15
CASSLGASGRMDTQYF TGTGCCAGCAGCTTGGGGGCTAGCGGGAGGATGGATACGCAGTATTTT few TRBJ2-3 TRBD2 TRBV5-4 16
CASSSDSGGNTEAFF TGTGCCAGCAGTTCCGATTCGGGGGGGAACACTGAAGCTTTCTTT NA TRBJ1-1 NA TRBV11-1 15
CASSRLEGSDTQYF TGTGCCAGCAGCCGACTAGAAGGATCAGATACGCAGTATTTT NA TRBJ2-3 NA TRBV3-1/TRBV3-2 14
CASRSTGAGSYNSPLHF TGTGCCAGCAGAAGTACAGGGGCCGGCTCCTATAATTCACCCCTCCACTTT once TRBJ1-6 TRBD1 TRBV2 17
CASSRGQLATNEKLFF TGTGCCAGCTCACGAGGACAGCTTGCAACTAATGAAAAACTGTTTTTT NA TRBJ1-4 NA TRBV18 16
CASGQDANTGELFF TGTGCCTCTGGACAGGACGCGAACACCGGGGAGCTGTTTTTT NA TRBJ2-2 TRBD1 TRBV30 14
CASSRQPGPWGGELFF TGTGCCAGCAGTCGTCAGCCGGGCCCCTGGGGCGGGGAGCTGTTTTTT NA TRBJ2-2 NA TRBV27 16
CASSLGGTTGGGYEQYF TGTGCCAGCAGCTTAGGGGGGACAACAGGGGGAGGATACGAGCAGTACTTC NA TRBJ2-7 TRBD1 TRBV7-2 17
CASSFQGLAYEQYF TGTGCCAGCAGTTTCCAAGGACTGGCCTACGAGCAGTACTTC NA TRBJ2-7 NA TRBV27 14
CASSSQAGTPGELFF TGTGCCAGCAGCTCCCAGGCAGGGACCCCCGGGGAGCTGTTTTTT NA TRBJ2-2 NA TRBV7-2 15
CASSPNARGRWGTEAFF TGTGCCAGCTCACCAAATGCCAGGGGGCGGTGGGGCACTGAAGCTTTCTTT NA TRBJ1-1 TRBD1 TRBV18 17
CATSEGSYNSPLHF TGTGCCACCAGTGAGGGTTCCTATAATTCACCCCTCCACTTT NA TRBJ1-6 NA TRBV24-1 14
CASSYSRGGGEQYF TGTGCCAGCAGTTACTCGAGAGGGGGGGGCGAGCAGTACTTC NA TRBJ2-7 NA TRBV6-5 14
CASSVDSSSYNSPLHF TGTGCCAGCAGTGTCGACAGCTCCTCCTATAATTCACCCCTCCACTTT NA TRBJ1-6 NA TRBV2 16
CASTASGSSDTQYF TGTGCCAGCACGGCTAGCGGGAGTTCAGATACGCAGTATTTT NA TRBJ2-3 TRBD2 TRBV2 14
CASSRGGLAEEQFF TGTGCCAGCAGCAGGGGGGGATTAGCGGAAGAGCAGTTCTTC once TRBJ2-1 NA TRBV7-8 14
CASSFFGELFF TGTGCCAGCAGTTTTTTCGGGGAGCTGTTTTTT NA TRBJ2-2 NA TRBV12-3/TRBV12-4 11
CASKHSETQYF TGTGCCAGCAAACATAGCGAGACCCAGTACTTC NA TRBJ2-5 NA TRBV12-3/TRBV12-4 11
CASSIVGGYNEKLFF TGTGCCAGTAGTATAGTAGGGGGATATAATGAAAAACTGTTTTTT NA TRBJ1-4 NA TRBV19 15
CASSQVTGYPLIDEQYF TGCGCCAGCAGCCAGGTGACAGGGTATCCTCTGATTGACGAGCAGTACTTC once TRBJ2-7 TRBD1 TRBV4-1 17
CASSLFLSDTQYF TGCGCCAGCTCTCTATTTTTGTCGGATACGCAGTATTTT NA TRBJ2-3 NA TRBV5-1 13
CASSEGLAGGNDEQFF TGTGCCAGCAGTGAAGGTCTAGCGGGGGGAAACGATGAGCAGTTCTTC NA TRBJ2-1 TRBD2 TRBV2 16
CASSFRGQGAIRETQYF TGTGCCAGCAGCTTTAGGGGACAGGGGGCGATCAGAGAGACCCAGTACTTC NA TRBJ2-5 TRBD1 TRBV27 17
CASRATSGRLGEQFF TGTGCCAGCAGGGCCACTAGCGGGAGGCTGGGTGAGCAGTTCTTC NA TRBJ2-1 TRBD2 TRBV2 15
CASSRPAGELFF TGTGCCAGCAGCCGTCCAGCCGGGGAGCTGTTTTTT few TRBJ2-2 NA TRBV7-9 12
CASSLDLGAEAFF TGTGCTAGCAGCTTAGATTTGGGAGCTGAAGCTTTCTTT NA TRBJ1-1 NA TRBV7-7 13
CASSEEGSLNEKLFF TGTGCCAGCAGTGAAGAAGGATCCCTTAATGAAAAACTGTTTTTT few TRBJ1-4 NA TRBV6-1 15
CASSFTGSEETQYF TGTGCCAGCAGCTTTACGGGGTCCGAGGAGACCCAGTACTTC NA TRBJ2-5 NA TRBV5-4 14
CASSLGRAAEWYF TGTGCCAGCAGCTTAGGGCGGGCCGCGGAATGGTACTTC NA TRBJ2-7 NA TRBV7-2 13
CASSPGYSGANVLTF TGTGCCAGCTCACCAGGGTACTCTGGGGCCAACGTCCTGACTTTC NA TRBJ2-6 NA TRBV18 15
CASSEAGGHSPLHF TGTGCCAGCAGCGAGGCGGGGGGGCATTCACCCCTCCACTTT NA TRBJ1-6 NA TRBV13 14
CAWSRATGRGYYGYTF TGTGCCTGGAGCCGGGCGACGGGCAGGGGTTACTATGGCTACACCTTC few TRBJ1-2 NA TRBV30 16
CASSRALAGATDTQYF TGTGCCAGCAGCCGGGCCCTAGCGGGGGCGACAGATACGCAGTATTTT NA TRBJ2-3 TRBD2 TRBV7-6 16
CASSYSYGTVYEQYF TGTGCCAGCAGTTACTCTTACGGGACCGTCTACGAGCAGTACTTC NA TRBJ2-7 NA TRBV6-5 15
CASSSGGALRTQYF TGTGCCAGCAGTAGCGGGGGGGCCCTCAGGACCCAGTACTTC NA TRBJ2-5 TRBD2 TRBV2 14
CAISEGQGAYNEQFF TGTGCCATCAGTGAAGGACAGGGGGCTTACAATGAGCAGTTCTTC once TRBJ2-1 TRBD1 TRBV10-3 15
CASSLASGVATDTQYF TGCGCCAGCAGCTTGGCGAGCGGGGTAGCCACAGATACGCAGTATTTT NA TRBJ2-3 TRBD2 TRBV5-1 16
CASTSDRGGYEKLFF TGTGCCAGCACTTCAGACAGGGGAGGGTATGAAAAACTGTTTTTT NA TRBJ1-4 TRBD1 TRBV6-5 15